This TCR beta chain was captured by sequencing in a study of OX40 agonist ivuxolimab in advanced cancers. This table comes from immunoSEQ multiplex PCR, and its TCRdb copy is limited to in-frame clones, with some not included. The data hold approximately 60,000 clones, with 88% observed a single time. V shed 4 bases and J shed 3 bases, with 12 bases lying between them. The CDR3 consists of 14 residues. Per the germline V gene, CDR1 is MGHRA and CDR2 is YSYEKL. The material was CD4+ or CD8+ T cells sorted from blood, obtained in a trial of the OX40 agonist ivuxolimab. This clonotype was obtained from an adult with an advanced solid tumor such as melanoma, head and neck, liver or kidney cancer. The chain combines TRBV4-1 with TRBJ1-2; D remains ambiguous. The CDR3 region is CASSPREEYYGYTF. CDR3 coding DNA: TGCGCCAGCAGCCCCCGGGAGGAATACTATGGCTACACCTTC.